One sample yielded the 27 T cell receptor beta chains listed below, sequenced in a study of cytomegalovirus exposure and HLA in healthy donors. Using immunoSEQ multiplex PCR, the repertoire was profiled, and TCRdb retains in-frame clones only, with some absent. The sample holds fewer than 150,000 clones; around 88% are singletons and the top ten take approximately 8%. The specimen sequenced was PBMCs. Receptors originate from a woman between 18 and 29 years old in good health and CMV-seropositive.

The chain joins TRBV28 to TRBJ2-7; D is undetermined. The CDR3 sequence is 13 residues long. Trimming left V 5 bases short and J 7 bases short, with 15 bases between. Germline V lookup: CDR1 MDHEN, CDR2 SYDVKM. CDR3 amino acids: CASSPYFGAEQYF. CDR3 DNA sequence: TGTGCCAGCAGTCCCTACTTTGGAGCGGAGCAGTACTTC. The complete variable domain, with remaining parts taken from reference TRBV28 and TRBJ2-7, reads DVKVTQSSRYLVKRTGEKVFLECVQDMDHENMFWYRQDPGLGLRLIYFSYDVKMKEKGDIPEGYSVSREKKERFSLILESASTNQTSMYLCASSPYFGAEQYFGPGTRLTVT.

The rearrangement joins TRBV5-6 to TRBJ1-4; possible D gene TRBD1, 6 bases. V was pared by 0 bases and J by 5 bases, with 11 bases between. The CDR3 runs 15 residues. Germline V CDR1 and CDR2: SGHDT, YYEEEE. The CDR3 sequence is CASSLDRVRNEKLFF. CDR3 coding DNA: TGTGCCAGCAGCTTGGACAGGGTACGAAATGAAAAACTGTTTTTT. Filled out from reference TRBV5-6 and TRBJ1-4, the complete variable domain reads DAGVTQSPTHLIKTRGQQVTLRCSPKSGHDTVSWYQQALGQGPQFIFQYYEEEERQRGNFPDRFSGHQFPNYSSELNVNALLLGDSALYLCASSLDRVRNEKLFFGSGTQLSVL.

Concerning this clone itself: The junction departs from the called germline gene at one end, perhaps through a read error. The CDR3 loop is CASSLSGSSGNTIYF. CDR3 DNA: TGTGCTAGCAGCTTATCGGGGTCCTCTGGAAACACCATATATTTT. The rearrangement joins TRBV7-7 to TRBJ1-3; D call uncertain. CDR3 length: 15 residues. The germline V gene encodes CDR1 SSHAT and CDR2 FNYEAQ (reference sequence).

The V gene is TRBV6-1, the J gene TRBJ1-2; D ambiguous. This CDR3 contains 12 residues. The V end lost 4 bases, the J end lost 1 base, and 4 bases lay between the germline ends. Per the germline V gene, CDR1 is MNHNS and CDR2 is SASEGT. CDR3 amino acids: CASSAVNYGYTF. The CDR3 bases are TGTGCCAGCAGTGCTGTTAACTATGGCTACACCTTC.

The chain uses TRBV30 and TRBJ2-5; 8 positions match TRBD1. The V gene's germline CDR1 is GTSNPN and CDR2 SVGIG (reference sequence). V shed 5 bases and J 5 bases; nucleotides not matched to a gene: 10. There are 14 residues in the CDR3. CDR3 loop: CAWRDRGNRETQYF. CDR3 nucleotides: TGTGCCTGGCGAGACAGGGGTAACAGGGAGACCCAGTACTTC.

The chain is built from TRBV10-3 and TRBJ2-7; the match to TRBD2 covers 11 bases. The germline gives CDR1 ENHRY, CDR2 SYGVKD. V shed 8 bases, J shed 2 bases, and the junction held 2 bases outside the gene matches. CDR3 length: 13 amino acids. The CDR3 nucleotides read TGTGCCATCCTAGCGGGGGGTACCTACGAGCAGTACTTC. Translating it yields CAILAGGTYEQYF.

V gene TRBV29-1 combines with J gene TRBJ2-7; possibly TRBD2 for D (5 bases). V lost 2 bases and J lost 5, with 13 bases in between. Germline lookup yields CDR1 SQVTM and CDR2 ANQGSEA. The length of the CDR3 is 13 residues. The CDR3 sequence is CSVETGFGDEQYF. CDR3 in DNA: TGCAGCGTTGAAACGGGGTTCGGGGACGAGCAGTACTTC.

The V and J genes are TRBV7-2 and TRBJ2-7; a weak D match, TRBD1 (6 bases). CDR3 length: 14 residues. Germline V gene lookup returns CDR1 SGHTA and CDR2 FQGNSA. With 2 bases removed from V and 2 bases from J, the gap between germline ends came to 10 bases. CDR3: CASSLRQVPYEQYF. The CDR3 region has the DNA TGTGCCAGCAGCTTAAGACAGGTACCCTACGAGCAGTACTTC.

The rearrangement links TRBV14 to TRBJ2-7; TRBD1 agrees at 7 bases. V lost 1 base, J lost 10 bases, and 7 bases stayed unmatched. This CDR3 spans 13 amino acids. Per the germline V gene, CDR1 is SGHDN and CDR2 is FVKESK. CDR3 sequence reads: CASSQVGDRVQYF. CDR3 nucleotides: TGTGCCAGCAGCCAAGTTGGGGACAGAGTTCAGTACTTC.

V is TRBV6-1 and J is TRBJ2-5; TRBD1 matches 8 bases. The CDR3 spans 13 residues. V lost 7 bases, J lost 4 bases, and 5 bases stayed unmatched. Germline V gene data show CDR1 as MNHNS and CDR2 as SASEGT. The CDR3 nucleotides are TGTGCCAGCATTAGGACAGGGACAGAGACCCAGTACTTC. This translates into CASIRTGTETQYF.

V gene TRBV6-5 combines with J gene TRBJ1-5, with D hard to call. V lost 0 bases, J lost 0 bases, and 9 bases lay in between. CDR1 and CDR2 from the germline V gene are MNHEY and SVGAGI. This CDR3 has 16 amino acids. In DNA form, the CDR3 reads TGTGCCAGCAGTTACTCTCGTACTTATAGCAATCAGCCCCAGCATTTT. It encodes CASSYSRTYSNQPQHF.

The J gene is TRBJ1-1, the V gene TRBV27, with a possible D match to TRBD1 (5 bases). Germline lookup yields CDR1 MNHEY and CDR2 SMNVEV (reference sequence). The CDR3 has 15 residues. V lost 6 bases to trimming and J lost 5 bases, with 19 bases between them. CDR3 region: CASRTPGHPRTEAFF. In nucleotides, the CDR3 is TGTGCCAGCAGAACCCCAGGGCACCCGAGGACTGAAGCTTTCTTT.

The chain has TRBV10-3 and TRBJ2-2; TRBD1 agrees at 8 bases. The germline V gene encodes CDR1 ENHRY and CDR2 SYGVKD. V was pared by 5 bases and J by 5 bases, with 4 bases of the junction left unmatched. The CDR3 is 14 residues long. CDR3: CAISPGGKTGELFF. The CDR3 bases are TGTGCCATCAGTCCAGGGGGCAAAACCGGGGAGCTGTTTTTT.

The chain employs TRBV5-8 and TRBJ1-6; unclear D gene. This CDR3 has 14 residues. Between the trimmed V and J ends, which lost 0 bases and 7 bases, there was a span of 8 bases. The V gene's germline CDR1 is SGHTS and CDR2 YDEGEE. CDR3 residues: CASSLDGRNSPLHF. The DNA for the CDR3 is TGTGCCAGCAGCTTGGACGGTCGAAATTCACCCCTCCACTTT.

V usage is TRBV6-1 and J usage is TRBJ2-7, with 9 nucleotides matching TRBD2. Germline CDR1 MNHNS, CDR2 SASEGT. The CDR3 is made up of 18 amino acids. V lost 2 bases, J lost 2 bases, and 13 bases stayed unmatched. The chain's CDR3 is CASSENPFLASGTYEQYF. The CDR3 DNA reads TGTGCCAGCAGTGAAAATCCCTTTCTAGCTAGCGGGACCTACGAGCAGTACTTC.

This clone was counted a single time. The J gene is TRBJ1-3, the V gene TRBV11-2, with 8 nucleotides matching TRBD1. The J segment lost 4 bases and the V segment lost 1 base, leaving 6 bases of the junction unmatched. Germline-derived CDR1 and CDR2 are SGHAT and FQNNGV. CDR3 length: 16 residues. CDR3 sequence (DNA): TGTGCCAGCAGCTTAGCGACAGGGGTTCTCGGAAACACCATATATTTT. This sequence encodes CASSLATGVLGNTIYF. Together with reference TRBV11-2 and TRBJ1-3, the CDR3 gives the full variable domain: EAGVAQSPRYKIIEKRQSVAFWCNPISGHATLYWYQQILGQGPKLLIQFQNNGVVDDSQLPKDRFSAERLKGVDSTLKIQPAKLEDSAVYLCASSLATGVLGNTIYFGEGSWLTVV.

V is TRBV6-5 and J is TRBJ1-2, with a tentative D call TRBD1 (5 bases). The germline V gene encodes CDR1 MNHEY and CDR2 SVGAGI. CDR3 length equals 13 residues. V lost 2 bases and J lost 4, with 8 bases in between. DNA for the CDR3: TGTGCCAGCAGTTACAGGGGTGGCTATGGCTACACCTTC. Translated: CASSYRGGYGYTF.

This clone was observed once. This sequence joins TRBV27 and TRBJ2-3; TRBD1 aligns across 8 bases. This CDR3 has 14 amino acids. With 7 bases clipped from V and 3 bases from J, the junction kept 6 bases outside the gene matches. Germline V gives CDR1 MNHEY, CDR2 SMNVEV (reference sequence). CDR3 protein: CASNPTGETDTQYF. CDR3 nucleotides: TGTGCCAGCAACCCGACAGGGGAAACAGATACGCAGTATTTT.

The J gene is TRBJ2-7, the V gene TRBV6-1, with D possibly TRBD1 on 5 matching bases. The germline V gene has CDR1 MNHNS and CDR2 SASEGT. V was cut by 4 bases and J by 5 bases, with 9 bases left in between. The CDR3 consists of 12 residues. CDR3 sequence reads: CASSVTGDEQYF. The CDR3 region has the DNA TGTGCCAGCAGTGTTACAGGAGACGAGCAGTACTTC.

The gene calls are TRBV28 and TRBJ1-1; the D gene is possibly TRBD1 (5 bases). V was cut by 7 bases and J by 0 bases, with 15 bases left in between. The CDR3 consists of 15 residues. The germline CDR1 and CDR2 sequences are MDHEN and SYDVKM. CDR3 coding DNA: TGTGCCAGCACACCCGGGGCGGGAATGAACACTGAAGCTTTCTTT. Its translation is CASTPGAGMNTEAFF.

The rearrangement links TRBV7-2 to TRBJ1-1; D is undetermined. Germline V gene lookup returns CDR1 SGHTA and CDR2 FQGNSA. The CDR3 loop spans 12 amino acids. Trimming took off 0 bases at V and 12 bases at J, with 11 bases between the two ends. This CDR3 reads CASSLAGRISFF. In nucleotides, the CDR3 is TGTGCCAGCAGCTTAGCCGGCAGGATATCTTTCTTT.

This clone has only one observation. A read error may produce the germline difference seen at one junction end. The chain joins TRBV5-8 to TRBJ2-3, with a weak D call TRBD2 (5 bases). Germline values: CDR1 SGHTS, CDR2 YDEGEE. The CDR3 totals 15 residues. The CDR3 DNA reads TGTGCCAGCAGCTTGGACGAGGGTGGCACGGATACGCAGTATTTT. This encodes CASSLDEGGTDTQYF.

As regards this clone: Its ends do not fully match the called genes, so a read error is possible. The chain employs TRBV11-2 and TRBJ1-5, with D perhaps matching TRBD1 (5 bases). Germline lookup yields CDR1 SGHAT and CDR2 FQNNGV. The CDR3 is made up of 12 amino acids. DNA for the CDR3: TGTGCCAGCAGCCCAGGGTTAGAGCCGCAGCATTTT. It translates to CASSPGLEPQHF.

J is TRBJ2-3 and V is TRBV4-2; TRBD2 aligns across 14 bases. The CDR3 extends over 21 amino acids. With 1 base clipped from V and 2 bases from J, the junction kept 14 bases outside the gene matches. The germline CDR1 and CDR2 sequences are LGHNA and YNFKEQ. Written as DNA, the CDR3 is TGTGCCAGCAGCCAAGCGACCGGGACTAGCGGGAGATCGAGCTCCACAGATACGCAGTATTTT. It translates to CASSQATGTSGRSSSTDTQYF.

The rearrangement links TRBV19 to TRBJ1-6, with 9 positions matching TRBD1. Germline assignment: CDR1 LNHDA and CDR2 SQIVND (reference sequence). The CDR3 is 15 residues long. The V gene end was trimmed by 5 bases and the J gene end by 7 bases; junction bases not matched to a gene: 6. CDR3 coding DNA: TGTGCCAGTAGTCGCGGACAGGGGATCAATTCACCCCTCCACTTT. As protein: CASSRGQGINSPLHF.

The chain links TRBV7-2 to TRBJ1-2; 11 positions agree with TRBD1. The CDR3 runs to 15 residues. Germline loops: CDR1 SGHTA, CDR2 FQGNSA. V lost 7 bases, J lost 1 base, and 5 bases stayed unmatched. In DNA, the CDR3 is TGTGCCAGCAACGGACAGGGGGCTGGTAACTATGGCTACACCTTC. Its protein product is CASNGQGAGNYGYTF.

This clone was picked up a small number of times. V usage is TRBV7-6 and J usage is TRBJ2-2, with D maybe TRBD1 (5 bases). Germline CDR1 and CDR2: SGHVS and FNYEAQ. The CDR3 spans 14 residues. V shed 1 base and J shed 6 bases, with 9 bases lying between them. This CDR3 is CASSLGQGAGELFF. The CDR3 DNA is TGTGCCAGCAGCTTAGGGCAGGGCGCCGGGGAGCTGTTTTTT.